The 2 T cell receptor beta chains in this list originate from one sample, sequenced in a study of cytomegalovirus exposure and HLA in healthy donors. The PCR used 60 Vbeta and 13 Jbeta primers. Some clones are missing from TCRdb's copy, which holds only in-frame ones; the method was immunoSEQ multiplex PCR. The sample holds about 76,000 clones, 78% seen once. Sequencing was carried out using PBMCs. These receptors were obtained from a woman in her forties in good health and CMV-seropositive.

The rearrangement joins TRBV29-1 to TRBJ2-4; TRBD2 is a possible D gene (6 bases). The germline gives CDR1 SQVTM, CDR2 ANQGSEA. The CDR3 contains 11 residues. Trimming pared 4 bases from V and 6 bases from J, leaving 7 bases between. CDR3 amino acids: CSVVEGNIQYF. CDR3 nucleotides: TGCAGCGTTGTGGAGGGAAACATTCAGTACTTC.

Worth noting for this clone: Other DNA sequences in this specimen translate into the identical CDR3. The J gene is TRBJ1-3, the V gene TRBV10-3; maybe TRBD1 (6 bases). Germline CDR1 ENHRY, CDR2 SYGVKD. The V and J ends lost 5 bases and 3 bases respectively, with 14 bases between them. This CDR3 is built from 15 residues. CDR3 region: CAISSTGLIGNTIYF. CDR3 DNA sequence: TGTGCCATCAGTTCGACAGGTTTAATTGGAAACACCATATATTTT.